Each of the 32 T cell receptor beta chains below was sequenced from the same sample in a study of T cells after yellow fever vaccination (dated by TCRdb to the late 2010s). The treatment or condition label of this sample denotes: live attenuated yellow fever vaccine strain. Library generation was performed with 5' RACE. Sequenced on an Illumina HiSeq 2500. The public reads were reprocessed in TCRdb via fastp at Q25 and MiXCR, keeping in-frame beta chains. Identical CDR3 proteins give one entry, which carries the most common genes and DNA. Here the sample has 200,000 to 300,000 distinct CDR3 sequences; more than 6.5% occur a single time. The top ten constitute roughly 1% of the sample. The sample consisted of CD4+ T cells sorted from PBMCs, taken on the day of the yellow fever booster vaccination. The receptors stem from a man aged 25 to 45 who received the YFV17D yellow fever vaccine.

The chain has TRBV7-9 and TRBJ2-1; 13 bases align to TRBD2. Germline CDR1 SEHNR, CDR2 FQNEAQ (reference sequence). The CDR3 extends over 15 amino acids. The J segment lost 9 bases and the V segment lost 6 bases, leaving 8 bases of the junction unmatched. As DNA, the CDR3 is TGTGCCAGCAGGCTCCAAGGACTAGCGGGAGTTGAGCAGTTCTTC. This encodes CASRLQGLAGVEQFF.

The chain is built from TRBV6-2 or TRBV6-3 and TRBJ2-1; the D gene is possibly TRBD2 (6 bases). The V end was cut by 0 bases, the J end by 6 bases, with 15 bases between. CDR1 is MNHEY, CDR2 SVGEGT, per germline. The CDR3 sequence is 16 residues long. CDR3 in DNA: TGTGCCAGCAGTTACTCGACCTATGGAGGGTCCAATGAGCAGTTCTTC. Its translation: CASSYSTYGGSNEQFF.

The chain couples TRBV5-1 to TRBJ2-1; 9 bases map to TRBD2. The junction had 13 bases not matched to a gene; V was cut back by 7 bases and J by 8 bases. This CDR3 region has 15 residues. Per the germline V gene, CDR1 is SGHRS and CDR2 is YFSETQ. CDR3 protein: CASRPGTSPMDEQFF. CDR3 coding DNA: TGCGCCAGCCGACCCGGGACTAGCCCCATGGATGAGCAGTTCTTC.

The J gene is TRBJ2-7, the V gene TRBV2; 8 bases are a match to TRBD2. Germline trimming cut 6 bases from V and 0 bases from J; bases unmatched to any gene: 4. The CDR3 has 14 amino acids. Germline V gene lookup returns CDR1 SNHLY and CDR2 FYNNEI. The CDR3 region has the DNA TGTGCCAGCAGGATCGGGAGGGCCTCCTACGAGCAGTACTTC. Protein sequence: CASRIGRASYEQYF.

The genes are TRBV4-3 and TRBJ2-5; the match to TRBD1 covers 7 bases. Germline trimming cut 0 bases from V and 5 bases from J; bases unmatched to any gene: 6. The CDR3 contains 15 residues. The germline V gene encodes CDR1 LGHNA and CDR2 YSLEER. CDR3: CASSQDQGVKETQYF. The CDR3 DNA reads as TGCGCCAGCAGCCAAGATCAGGGGGTTAAGGAGACCCAGTACTTC.

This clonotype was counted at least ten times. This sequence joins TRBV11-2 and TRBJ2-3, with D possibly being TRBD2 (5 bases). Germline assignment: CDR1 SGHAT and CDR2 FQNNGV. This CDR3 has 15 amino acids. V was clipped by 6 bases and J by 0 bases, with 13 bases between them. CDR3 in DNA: TGTGCCAGCAGACACCCGGGATTAAGCACAGATACGCAGTATTTT. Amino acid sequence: CASRHPGLSTDTQYF.

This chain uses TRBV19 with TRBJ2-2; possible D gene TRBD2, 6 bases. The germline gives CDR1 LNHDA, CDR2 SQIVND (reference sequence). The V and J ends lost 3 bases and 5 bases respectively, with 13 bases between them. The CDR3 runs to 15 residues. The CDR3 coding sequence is TGTGCCAGTAGTATTGACGGGAGAGGAACCGGGGAGCTGTTTTTT. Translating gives CASSIDGRGTGELFF.

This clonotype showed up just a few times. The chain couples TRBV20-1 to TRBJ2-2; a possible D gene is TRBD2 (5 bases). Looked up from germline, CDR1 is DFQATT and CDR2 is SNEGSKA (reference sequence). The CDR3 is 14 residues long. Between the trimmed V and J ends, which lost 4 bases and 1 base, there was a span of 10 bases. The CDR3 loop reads CSATSGRNTGELFF. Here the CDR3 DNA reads TGCAGTGCTACTAGTGGGAGGAACACCGGGGAGCTGTTTTTT.

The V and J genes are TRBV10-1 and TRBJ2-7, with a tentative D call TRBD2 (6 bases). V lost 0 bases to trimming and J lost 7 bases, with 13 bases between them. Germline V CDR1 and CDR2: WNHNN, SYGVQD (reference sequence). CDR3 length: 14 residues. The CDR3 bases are TGCGCCAGCAGTGAGTCGATTGGGACTCGGGAGCAGTACTTC. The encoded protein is CASSESIGTREQYF.

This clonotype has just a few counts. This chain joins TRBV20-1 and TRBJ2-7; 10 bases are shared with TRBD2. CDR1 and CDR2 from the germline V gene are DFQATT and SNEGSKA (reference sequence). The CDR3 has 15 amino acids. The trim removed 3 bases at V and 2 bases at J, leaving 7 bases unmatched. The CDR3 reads CSASALAGDTYEQYF. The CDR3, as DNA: TGCAGTGCTAGCGCTCTAGCGGGAGACACCTACGAGCAGTACTTC.

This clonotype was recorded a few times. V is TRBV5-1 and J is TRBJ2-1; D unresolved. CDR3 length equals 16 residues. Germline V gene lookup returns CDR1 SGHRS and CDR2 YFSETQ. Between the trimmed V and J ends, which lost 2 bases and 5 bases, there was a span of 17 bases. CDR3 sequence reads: CASSLDPGQLNNEQFF. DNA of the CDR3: TGCGCCAGCAGCTTAGACCCCGGGCAGCTAAACAATGAGCAGTTCTTC.

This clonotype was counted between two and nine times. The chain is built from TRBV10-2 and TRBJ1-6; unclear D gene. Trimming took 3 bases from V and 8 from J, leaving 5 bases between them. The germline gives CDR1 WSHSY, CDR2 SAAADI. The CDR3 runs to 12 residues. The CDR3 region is CASSEGYSPLHF. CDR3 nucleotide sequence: TGCGCCAGCAGTGAAGGGTATTCACCCCTCCACTTT.

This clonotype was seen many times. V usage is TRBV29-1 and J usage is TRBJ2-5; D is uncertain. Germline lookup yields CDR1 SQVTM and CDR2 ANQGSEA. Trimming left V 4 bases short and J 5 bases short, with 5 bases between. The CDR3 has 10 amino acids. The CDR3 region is CSVVVETQYF. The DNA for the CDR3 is TGCAGCGTTGTTGTGGAGACCCAGTACTTC.

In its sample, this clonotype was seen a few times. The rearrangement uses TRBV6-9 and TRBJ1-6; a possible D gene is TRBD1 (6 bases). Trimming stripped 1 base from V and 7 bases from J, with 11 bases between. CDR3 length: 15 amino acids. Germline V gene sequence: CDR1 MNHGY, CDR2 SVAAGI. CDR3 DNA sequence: TGTGCCAGCAGTTATTGGAACAGGGTCAATTCACCCCTCCACTTT. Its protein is CASSYWNRVNSPLHF.

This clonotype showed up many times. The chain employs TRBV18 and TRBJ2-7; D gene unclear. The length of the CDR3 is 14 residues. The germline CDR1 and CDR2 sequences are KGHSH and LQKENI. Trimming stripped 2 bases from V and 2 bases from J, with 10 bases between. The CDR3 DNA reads TGTGCCAGCTCACCATCGACCGGACCCTACGAGCAGTACTTC. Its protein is CASSPSTGPYEQYF.

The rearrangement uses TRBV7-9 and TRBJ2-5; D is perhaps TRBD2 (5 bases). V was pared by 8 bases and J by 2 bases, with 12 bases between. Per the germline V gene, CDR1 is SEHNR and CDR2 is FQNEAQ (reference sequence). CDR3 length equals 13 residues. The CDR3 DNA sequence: TGTGCCAGCTTGGCGCCGGGGCAAGAGACCCAGTACTTC. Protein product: CASLAPGQETQYF.

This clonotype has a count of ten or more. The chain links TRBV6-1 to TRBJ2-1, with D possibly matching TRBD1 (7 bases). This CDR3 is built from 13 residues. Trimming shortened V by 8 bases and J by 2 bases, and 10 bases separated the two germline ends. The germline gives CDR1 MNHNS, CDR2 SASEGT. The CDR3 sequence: CASRGTAYNEQFF. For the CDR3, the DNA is TGTGCCAGCCGGGGGACAGCCTACAATGAGCAGTTCTTC.

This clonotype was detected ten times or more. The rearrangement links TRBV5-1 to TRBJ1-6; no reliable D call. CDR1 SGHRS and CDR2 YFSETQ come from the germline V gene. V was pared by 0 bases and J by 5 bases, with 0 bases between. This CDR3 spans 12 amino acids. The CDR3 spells CASSLDNSPLHF. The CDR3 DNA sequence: TGCGCCAGCAGCTTGGATAATTCACCCCTCCACTTT.

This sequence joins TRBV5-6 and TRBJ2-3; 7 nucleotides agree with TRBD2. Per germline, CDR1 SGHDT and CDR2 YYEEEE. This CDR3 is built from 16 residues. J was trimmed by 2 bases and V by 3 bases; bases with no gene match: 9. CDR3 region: CASSSLSGGLTDTQYF. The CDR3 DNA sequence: TGTGCCAGCAGCTCCTTATCGGGAGGACTCACAGATACGCAGTATTTT.

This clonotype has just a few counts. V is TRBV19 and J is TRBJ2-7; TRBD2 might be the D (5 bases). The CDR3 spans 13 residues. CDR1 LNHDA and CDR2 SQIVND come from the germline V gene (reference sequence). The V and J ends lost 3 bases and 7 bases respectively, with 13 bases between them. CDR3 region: CASSIREFSEQYF. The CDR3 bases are TGTGCCAGTAGTATCCGGGAATTTAGTGAGCAGTACTTC.

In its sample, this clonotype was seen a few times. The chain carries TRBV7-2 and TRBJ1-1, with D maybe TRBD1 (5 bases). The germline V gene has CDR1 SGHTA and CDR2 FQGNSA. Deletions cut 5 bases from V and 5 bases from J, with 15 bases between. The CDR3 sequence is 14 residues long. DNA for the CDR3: TGTGCCAGCAGCCGACTGGCAGGGAGGACTGAAGCTTTCTTT. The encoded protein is CASSRLAGRTEAFF.

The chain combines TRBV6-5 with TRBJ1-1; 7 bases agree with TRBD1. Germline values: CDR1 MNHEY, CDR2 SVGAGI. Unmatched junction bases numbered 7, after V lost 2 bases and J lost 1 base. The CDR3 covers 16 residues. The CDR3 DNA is TGTGCCAGCAGTTACACGACAGGGTCAGGGAACACTGAAGCTTTCTTT. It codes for CASSYTTGSGNTEAFF.

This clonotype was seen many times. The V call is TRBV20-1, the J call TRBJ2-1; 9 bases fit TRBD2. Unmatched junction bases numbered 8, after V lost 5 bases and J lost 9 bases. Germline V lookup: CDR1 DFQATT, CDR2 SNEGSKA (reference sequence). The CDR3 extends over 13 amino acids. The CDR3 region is CSAGTAGGAEQFF. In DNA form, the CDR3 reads TGCAGTGCTGGGACAGCGGGAGGAGCTGAGCAGTTCTTC.

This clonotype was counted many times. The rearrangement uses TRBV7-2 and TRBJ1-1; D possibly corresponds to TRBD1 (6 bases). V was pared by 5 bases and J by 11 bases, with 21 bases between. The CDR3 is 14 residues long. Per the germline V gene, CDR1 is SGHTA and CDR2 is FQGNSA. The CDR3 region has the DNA TGTGCCAGCAGCGACCAGGGGACGACAGTTATGGCTTTCTTT. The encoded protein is CASSDQGTTVMAFF.

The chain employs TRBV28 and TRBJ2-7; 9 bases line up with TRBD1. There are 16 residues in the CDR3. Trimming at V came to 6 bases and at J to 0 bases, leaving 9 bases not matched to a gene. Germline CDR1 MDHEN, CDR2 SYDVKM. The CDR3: CASSPTGGKGSYEQYF. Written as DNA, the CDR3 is TGTGCCAGCAGCCCAACAGGGGGCAAGGGCTCCTACGAGCAGTACTTC.

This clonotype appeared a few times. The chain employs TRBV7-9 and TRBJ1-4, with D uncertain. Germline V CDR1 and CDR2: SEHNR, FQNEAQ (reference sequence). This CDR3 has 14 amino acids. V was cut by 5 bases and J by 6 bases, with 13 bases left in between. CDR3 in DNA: TGTGCCAGCAGCGGGTTGGGCAGTCATGAAAAACTGTTTTTT. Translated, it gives CASSGLGSHEKLFF.

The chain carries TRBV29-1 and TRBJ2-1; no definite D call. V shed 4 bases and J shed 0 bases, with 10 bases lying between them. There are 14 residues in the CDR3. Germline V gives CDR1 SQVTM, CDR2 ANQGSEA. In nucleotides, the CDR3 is TGCAGCGTTGTCGAGATTAGCTCCTACAATGAGCAGTTCTTC. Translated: CSVVEISSYNEQFF.

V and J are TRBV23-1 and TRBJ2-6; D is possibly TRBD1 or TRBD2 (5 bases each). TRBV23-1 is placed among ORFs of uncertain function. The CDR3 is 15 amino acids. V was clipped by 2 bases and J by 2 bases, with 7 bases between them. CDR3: CASSQGTAGANVLTF. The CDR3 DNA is TGCGCCAGCAGTCAAGGGACGGCTGGGGCCAACGTCCTGACTTTC.

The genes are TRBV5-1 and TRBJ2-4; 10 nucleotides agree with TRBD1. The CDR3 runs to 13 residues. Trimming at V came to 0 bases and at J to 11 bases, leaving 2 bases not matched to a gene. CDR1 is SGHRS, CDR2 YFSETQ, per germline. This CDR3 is CASSLEDRGLQYF. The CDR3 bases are TGCGCCAGCAGCTTGGAAGACAGGGGGCTTCAGTACTTC.

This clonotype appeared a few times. The CDR3 sequence is CASSLVTRNTGELFF. In DNA, the CDR3 is TGTGCCAGCAGCTTAGTGACTCGAAACACCGGGGAGCTGTTTTTT. This sequence joins TRBV7-2 and TRBJ2-2; D gene unclear. There are 15 residues in the CDR3. V lost 1 base to trimming and J lost 2 bases, with 8 bases between them. Germline assignment: CDR1 SGHTA and CDR2 FQGNSA.

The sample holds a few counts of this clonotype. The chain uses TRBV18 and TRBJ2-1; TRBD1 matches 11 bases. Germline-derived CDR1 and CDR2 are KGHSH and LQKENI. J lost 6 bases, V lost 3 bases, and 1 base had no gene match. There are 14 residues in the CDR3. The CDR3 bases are TGTGCCAGCTCACCGGGACAGGGGGGCAATGAGCAGTTCTTC. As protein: CASSPGQGGNEQFF.

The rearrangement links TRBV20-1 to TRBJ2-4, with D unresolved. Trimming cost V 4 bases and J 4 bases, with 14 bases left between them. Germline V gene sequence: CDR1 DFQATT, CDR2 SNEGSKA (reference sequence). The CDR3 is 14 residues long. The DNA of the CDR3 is TGCAGTGCTATCTGGACGATCAAGAAAAACATTCAGTACTTC. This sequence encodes CSAIWTIKKNIQYF.